What follows are 26 T cell receptor beta chains derived from one specimen sequenced in a study of chemoradiotherapy in HPV16-positive cancers. The data were produced by immunoSEQ multiplex PCR, yet TCRdb's version contains in-frame clones alone and is incomplete. The sample includes 12,000 or so clones, 85% to 90% seen only once; the top ten take more than 5.5%. Specimen: blood, collected from a patient who underwent chemoradiotherapy. Receptor source: a human donor with HPV-associated anogenital cancer.

This clone was found once. The chain couples TRBV28 to TRBJ1-2, with 8 bases identical to TRBD1. This CDR3 comprises 15 residues. After removal of 1 base from V and 2 bases from J, the junction contained 3 bases not matched to a gene. CDR1 is MDHEN, CDR2 SYDVKM, per germline. CDR3 protein: CASSLLQGVNYGYTF. The CDR3 bases are TGTGCCAGCAGTTTATTACAGGGGGTCAACTATGGCTACACCTTC.

This clone was recorded only once. The V call is TRBV29-1, the J call TRBJ1-1, with 9 bases fitting TRBD1. Trimming removed 4 bases from V and 5 bases from J; junction bases left unmatched: 8. CDR1 and CDR2 (germline): SQVTM, ANQGSEA. The CDR3 contains 14 residues. The CDR3, as DNA: TGCAGCGTTGTAATAGGACAGGGGTGGACTGAAGCTTTCTTT. Protein: CSVVIGQGWTEAFF.

The chain has TRBV19 and TRBJ1-1, with TRBD1 identical over 8 bases. Trimming removed 3 bases from V and 4 bases from J; junction bases left unmatched: 7. CDR1 and CDR2 (germline): LNHDA, SQIVND (reference sequence). The CDR3 runs 15 residues. The CDR3 here is CASSIPRGQSTEAFF. In DNA form, the CDR3 reads TGTGCCAGTAGTATCCCCAGGGGGCAGAGCACTGAAGCTTTCTTT.

The chain employs TRBV19 and TRBJ2-2, with TRBD1 identical over 7 bases. The CDR3 covers 16 residues. Trimming cost V 2 bases and J 6 bases; bases outside gene matches: 9. CDR1 and CDR2 from the germline V gene are LNHDA and SQIVND (reference sequence). This chain's CDR3 is CASSIKGARKAGELFF. The DNA of the CDR3 is TGTGCCAGTAGTATAAAGGGGGCGCGAAAGGCCGGGGAGCTGTTTTTT.

The V and J genes are TRBV5-6 and TRBJ1-6, with no clear D. V shed 6 bases and J shed 9 bases, with 13 bases lying between them. Germline V CDR1 and CDR2: SGHDT, YYEEEE. The CDR3 consists of 13 residues. The DNA for the CDR3 is TGTGCCAGCAACCTGGAAAACAGTTCACCCCTCCACTTT. It translates to CASNLENSSPLHF.

The rearrangement uses TRBV4-2 and TRBJ1-1, with unresolved D. V was cut by 6 bases and J by 4 bases, with 18 bases left in between. CDR3 length: 15 residues. CDR1 and CDR2 (germline): LGHNA, YNFKEQ. The CDR3 DNA follows: TGTGCCAGCAGACGAGAGCTCGAATCTGTCACTGAAGCTTTCTTT. This codes for CASRRELESVTEAFF.

The chain combines TRBV10-3 with TRBJ2-2; D remains unclear. This CDR3 region has 15 residues. Between the trimmed V and J ends, which lost 0 bases and 1 base, there was a span of 6 bases. Germline lookup yields CDR1 ENHRY and CDR2 SYGVKD. CDR3 DNA: TGTGCCATCAGTGAGTCGAGTGGGAACACCGGGGAGCTGTTTTTT. Translation: CAISESSGNTGELFF.

The chain combines TRBV7-9 with TRBJ1-2; 8 bases fit TRBD1. The junction had 4 bases not matched to a gene; V was cut back by 2 bases and J by 5 bases. Germline lookup yields CDR1 SEHNR and CDR2 FQNEAQ (reference sequence). This CDR3 contains 14 residues. The CDR3 protein is CASSLSGQGYGYTF. CDR3 DNA: TGTGCCAGCAGCTTATCTGGACAGGGTTATGGCTACACCTTC.

The chain has TRBV30 and TRBJ2-3; weak D call: TRBD1 (6 bases). V dropped 2 bases and J dropped 0 bases, with 12 bases sitting between them. CDR1 and CDR2 (germline): GTSNPN, SVGIG (reference sequence). The CDR3 is 15 amino acids. The CDR3 sequence is CAWSRTASSTDTQYF. The CDR3 DNA reads TGTGCCTGGAGTCGGACAGCCTCTAGCACAGATACGCAGTATTTT.

In its sample, this clone was seen once. This sequence joins TRBV7-9 and TRBJ1-3; D is uncertain. The V gene lost 2 bases and the J gene lost 0 bases, with 8 bases spanning the gap. This CDR3 has 15 amino acids. Looked up from germline, CDR1 is SEHNR and CDR2 is FQNEAQ (reference sequence). In DNA form, the CDR3 reads TGTGCCAGCAGCTTATCGTGGAGCTCTGGAAACACCATATATTTT. Its translation: CASSLSWSSGNTIYF.

The chain carries TRBV27 and TRBJ2-2; 10 bases are a match to TRBD2. The CDR3 is 16 amino acids. Germline CDR1 reads MNHEY; CDR2 reads SMNVEV (reference sequence). The ends lost 1 base at V and 2 bases at J; junction bases unmatched: 1. CDR3 DNA sequence: TGTGCCAGCAGTTTATTAGCGGGGGGAAACACCGGGGAGCTGTTTTTT. Amino acids: CASSLLAGGNTGELFF.

This sequence joins TRBV6-5 and TRBJ1-1, with D hard to call. Germline loops: CDR1 MNHEY, CDR2 SVGAGI. Trimming pared 2 bases from V and 1 base from J, leaving 11 bases between. The CDR3 has 15 residues. This chain's CDR3 is CASSYEARENTEAFF. DNA for the CDR3: TGTGCCAGCAGTTACGAAGCTAGAGAGAACACTGAAGCTTTCTTT.

In its sample, this clone was seen a few times. The gene calls are TRBV18 and TRBJ1-1; D remains unclear. V shed 3 bases and J shed 7 bases, with 12 bases lying between them. This CDR3 is built from 13 residues. CDR1 is KGHSH, CDR2 LQKENI, per germline. The DNA for the CDR3 is TGTGCCAGCTCACCGGTCGGGGAGTGTGAAGCTTTCTTT. This translates into CASSPVGECEAFF.

The DNA for the CDR3 is TGCGCCAGCAGCTTGGCGGGGCCCTCGAACACCGGGGAGCTGTTTTTT. It translates to CASSLAGPSNTGELFF. The chain employs TRBV5-1 and TRBJ2-2, with D possibly being TRBD1 or TRBD2 (5 bases each). Germline loops: CDR1 SGHRS, CDR2 YFSETQ. This CDR3 is 16 amino acids long. The V end lost 0 bases, the J end lost 0 bases, and 9 bases lay between the germline ends.

The CDR3 nucleotides read TGTGCCAGCAGCCTCACTCTCTCTGGAAACACCATATATTTT. Amino acids: CASSLTLSGNTIYF. The chain combines TRBV14 with TRBJ1-3; D unclear. The CDR3 has 14 amino acids. Germline CDR1 reads SGHDN; CDR2 reads FVKESK. The germline V and J ends were trimmed by 4 bases and 0 bases, with 7 bases remaining between them.

This chain connects TRBV25-1 to TRBJ2-5, with 10 bases fitting TRBD2. V shed 3 bases and J 5 bases; nucleotides not matched to a gene: 12. Germline CDR1 MGHDK, CDR2 SYGVNS. This CDR3 is built from 17 residues. The CDR3 is CASSDLASGGAWETQYF. The CDR3 nucleotides are TGTGCCAGCAGTGATCTGGCTAGCGGGGGTGCCTGGGAGACCCAGTACTTC.

The chain combines TRBV19 with TRBJ1-5, with D tentatively TRBD1 (5 bases). This CDR3 contains 15 residues. V lost 7 bases and J 7 bases, leaving 20 bases between the germline ends. Germline lookup yields CDR1 LNHDA and CDR2 SQIVND (reference sequence). CDR3 loop: CASKVGLGVPQPQHF. DNA for the CDR3: TGTGCCAGTAAAGTCGGCCTAGGGGTCCCGCAGCCCCAGCATTTT.

The V gene is TRBV2, the J gene TRBJ2-3, with 13 bases identical to TRBD2. V was clipped by 6 bases and J by 4 bases; unmatched bases: 4. Germline loops: CDR1 SNHLY, CDR2 FYNNEI. There are 15 residues in the CDR3. The CDR3 is CASRGTSGAADTQYF. The CDR3 region has the DNA TGTGCCAGCAGAGGGACTAGCGGGGCGGCAGATACGCAGTATTTT.

The chain carries TRBV2 and TRBJ2-1; 14 nucleotides line up with TRBD2. The CDR3 loop spans 15 amino acids. Per the germline V gene, CDR1 is SNHLY and CDR2 is FYNNEI. V shed 5 bases, J shed 5 bases, and the junction held 2 bases outside the gene matches. The CDR3 protein is CASSRLAGGNNEQFF. CDR3 nucleotide sequence: TGTGCCAGCAGTCGACTAGCGGGGGGGAACAATGAGCAGTTCTTC. The full variable domain, in which reference TRBV2 and TRBJ2-1 provide the parts outside the CDR3, is EPEVTQTPSHQVTQMGQEVILRCVPISNHLYFYWYRQILGQKVEFLVSFYNNEISEKSEIFDDQFSVERPDGSNFTLKIRSTKLEDSAMYFCASSRLAGGNNEQFFGPGTRLTVL.

The chain has TRBV18 and TRBJ2-1; 10 bases align to TRBD2. CDR1 and CDR2 (germline): KGHSH, LQKENI. Trimming removed 3 bases from V and 3 bases from J; junction bases left unmatched: 8. The length of the CDR3 is 17 residues. The CDR3 DNA follows: TGTGCCAGCTCACCCGGTAGCGGGGGGAGAGACTACAATGAGCAGTTCTTC. Protein product: CASSPGSGGRDYNEQFF.

V is TRBV13 and J is TRBJ2-1; a weak D match, TRBD1 (5 bases). V was cut by 7 bases and J by 1 base, with 14 bases left in between. The CDR3 contains 15 residues. Per the germline V gene, CDR1 is PRHDT and CDR2 is FYEKMQ (reference sequence). CDR3 sequence (DNA): TGTGCCAGCACCCCAGGGTATGGGTCCTACAATGAGCAGTTCTTC. This codes for CASTPGYGSYNEQFF.

The gene calls are TRBV25-1 and TRBJ2-1; TRBD2 aligns across 10 bases. J gave up 4 bases and V 4 bases, and 4 bases lay outside the gene matches. CDR3 size: 15 residues. CDR1 MGHDK and CDR2 SYGVNS come from the germline V gene. The CDR3 bases are TGTGCCAGCAGTGCTCTAGCGGGGGTTTACAATGAGCAGTTCTTC. Protein sequence: CASSALAGVYNEQFF.

V and J are TRBV11-1 and TRBJ2-1, with D possibly being TRBD2 (5 bases). Germline V gives CDR1 SGHAT, CDR2 FQDESV (reference sequence). V shed 2 bases and J shed 5 bases, with 16 bases lying between them. The CDR3 contains 16 residues. The CDR3 sequence is CASSLSGNLPDNEQFF. The CDR3 DNA sequence: TGTGCCAGCAGCTTATCCGGGAACCTACCTGACAATGAGCAGTTCTTC.

The genes are TRBV9 and TRBJ2-2; tentatively, D is TRBD1 (6 bases). The CDR3 is 16 residues long. V was clipped by 3 bases and J by 1 base, with 13 bases between them. Germline V lookup: CDR1 SGDLS, CDR2 YYNGEE. CDR3 residues: CASSAQGGKNTGELFF. The CDR3 DNA sequence: TGTGCCAGCAGCGCACAGGGTGGCAAGAACACCGGGGAGCTGTTTTTT.

The CDR3 DNA reads TGTGCCAGCAGCCCCCTGACATCAGGGACTGAAGCTTTCTTT. This sequence encodes CASSPLTSGTEAFF. V gene TRBV14 combines with J gene TRBJ1-1, with D possibly TRBD1 on 5 matching bases. This CDR3 contains 14 residues. The V end was cut by 4 bases, the J end by 5 bases, with 14 bases between. CDR1 and CDR2 from the germline V gene are SGHDN and FVKESK.

The chain is built from TRBV5-1 and TRBJ2-3; tentatively, D is TRBD2 (6 bases). Germline-derived CDR1 and CDR2 are SGHRS and YFSETQ. The CDR3 extends over 16 amino acids. V was clipped by 4 bases and J by 0 bases, with 15 bases between them. CDR3 sequence: CASSGGSGTSTDTQYF. CDR3 nucleotides: TGCGCCAGCAGCGGGGGGTCCGGGACCAGCACAGATACGCAGTATTTT.